Shown below are 18 T cell receptor beta chains from a single sample sequenced in a study of CD8+ T cells in alopecia areata. Extracted RNA was reverse transcribed, and the resulting cDNA served as sequencing template. Using immunoSEQ multiplex PCR, the repertoire was profiled, and TCRdb retains in-frame clones only, with some absent. The sample contains 180,000 or so clones, 40% to 65% of which appear only once. As to treatment: oral pan-JAK inhibitor, 5-10 mg twice daily. The sequencing here drew on CD8+ T cells sorted from blood, taken around week 54, from a patient treated with tofacitinib. These receptors were collected from a human donor with alopecia areata.

This clone came up a few times. This chain uses TRBV10-3 with TRBJ2-4; 8 nucleotides agree with TRBD2. With V trimmed by 8 bases and J by 9 bases, 9 bases remained unmatched. CDR1 and CDR2 (germline): ENHRY, SYGVKD. The CDR3 spans 13 residues. The CDR3 DNA sequence: TGTGCCATCGGAGGGACTAGAGAGGGCATTCAGTACTTC. Translation gives CAIGGTREGIQYF.

Regarding this clone: Its ends do not fully match the called genes, so a read error is possible. The gene calls are TRBV7-7 and TRBJ2-1; the D gene is possibly TRBD2 (6 bases). The germline V gene encodes CDR1 SSHAT and CDR2 FNYEAQ (reference sequence). This CDR3 comprises 15 residues. CDR3: CASSLSGVSYNEQFF. DNA of the CDR3: TGTGCTAGCAGCTTATCGGGGGTCTCCTACAATGAGCAGTTCTTC.

The sample holds a few counts of this clone. The V call is TRBV5-6, the J call TRBJ2-7; D is unclear. The germline gives CDR1 SGHDT, CDR2 YYEEEE. There are 14 residues in the CDR3. V lost 0 bases, J lost 1 base, and 8 bases lay in between. This CDR3 is CASSLVVNSYEQYF. For the CDR3, the DNA is TGTGCCAGCAGCTTGGTCGTCAATTCCTACGAGCAGTACTTC.

This clone was seen a handful of times. This chain uses TRBV7-9 with TRBJ2-1; D is undetermined. This CDR3 comprises 14 residues. The germline V gene has CDR1 SEHNR and CDR2 FQNEAQ (reference sequence). Trimming removed 3 bases at V and 9 bases at J, with 15 bases between. In DNA form, the CDR3 reads TGTGCCAGCAGCTTCCCCCCTCCTCGTGGTGAGCAGTTCTTC. It specifies CASSFPPPRGEQFF. Variable domain in full (rest from reference TRBV7-9 and TRBJ2-1): DTGVSQNPRHKITKRGQNVTFRCDPISEHNRLYWYRQTLGQGPEFLTYFQNEAQLEKSRLLSDRFSAERPKGSFSTLEIQRTEQGDSAMYLCASSFPPPRGEQFFGPGTRLTVL.

The chain joins TRBV27 to TRBJ2-3; weak D call: TRBD2 (6 bases). The V end lost 3 bases, the J end lost 10 bases, and 8 bases lay between the germline ends. CDR1 and CDR2 (germline): MNHEY, SMNVEV (reference sequence). The CDR3 runs to 11 residues. The CDR3 loop reads CASSFGRAQYF. The CDR3 nucleotides read TGTGCCAGCAGTTTCGGGAGAGCGCAGTATTTT.

This clone was observed a few times. The rearrangement links TRBV27 to TRBJ1-2, with a possible D match to TRBD1 (6 bases). V was clipped by 3 bases and J by 2 bases, with 10 bases between them. Germline values: CDR1 MNHEY, CDR2 SMNVEV (reference sequence). CDR3 length: 14 residues. This CDR3 reads CASSLAGANYGYTF. DNA of the CDR3: TGTGCCAGCAGTTTGGCAGGGGCCAACTATGGCTACACCTTC.

The rearrangement joins TRBV7-2 to TRBJ2-3, with 9 positions matching TRBD2. The CDR3 length is 15 residues. CDR1 SGHTA and CDR2 FQGNSA come from the germline V gene. V shed 4 bases and J 4 bases; nucleotides not matched to a gene: 6. CDR3 sequence: CASSSGTSPADTQYF. The CDR3 bases are TGTGCCAGCAGCTCCGGGACTAGCCCCGCAGATACGCAGTATTTT.

This clone was seen only a few times. The chain carries TRBV5-1 and TRBJ2-5; D unclear. The CDR3 is made up of 15 amino acids. V dropped 0 bases and J dropped 1 base, with 10 bases sitting between them. Germline CDR1 is SGHRS and CDR2 is YFSETQ. The CDR3 DNA reads TGCGCCAGCAGCTTGGCCGCCGCAGCCCAAGAGACCCAGTACTTC. It encodes CASSLAAAAQETQYF.

This chain joins TRBV9 and TRBJ1-4; D is unclear. Germline values: CDR1 SGDLS, CDR2 YYNGEE. CDR3 length equals 14 residues. With 0 bases removed from V and 5 bases from J, the gap between germline ends came to 8 bases. The CDR3 bases are TGTGCCAGCAGCGTAGGCTCTGTGAATGAAAAACTGTTTTTT. Translated: CASSVGSVNEKLFF.

Concerning this clone: At one of its ends the junction is not consistent with the germline gene, which may arise from a read error. The chain carries TRBV27 and TRBJ2-7; TRBD1 matches at 7 bases. Germline loops: CDR1 MNHEY, CDR2 SMNVEV (reference sequence). The CDR3 covers 15 residues. CDR3: CTSKTWTGQPGGQYF. Written as DNA, the CDR3 is TGTACCAGTAAAACTTGGACAGGCCAACCGGGCGGGCAGTACTTC.

V usage is TRBV5-1 and J usage is TRBJ2-7; no firm D call. There are 15 residues in the CDR3. Trimming removed 0 bases at V and 4 bases at J, with 14 bases between. Germline V gene lookup returns CDR1 SGHRS and CDR2 YFSETQ. In DNA, the CDR3 is TGCGCCAGCAGCTTGGGGGCACGCGCAATTTACGAGCAGTACTTC. Translation gives CASSLGARAIYEQYF.

The chain recombines TRBV27 with TRBJ2-7; D gene ambiguous. CDR1 MNHEY and CDR2 SMNVEV come from the germline V gene (reference sequence). V was cut by 3 bases and J by 2 bases, with 11 bases left in between. The CDR3 contains 14 residues. The chain's CDR3 is CASSFVGYPYEQYF. The CDR3 bases are TGTGCCAGCAGTTTTGTAGGGTACCCCTACGAGCAGTACTTC.

Here the CDR3 reads CASSHNPGTENTEAFF. CDR3 bases: TGTGCCAGCAGCCACAACCCCGGGACGGAGAACACTGAAGCTTTCTTT. The chain uses TRBV14 and TRBJ1-1; TRBD1 is a possible D gene (5 bases). V lost 3 bases and J 1 base, leaving 15 bases between the germline ends. This CDR3 is built from 16 residues. The V gene's germline CDR1 is SGHDN and CDR2 FVKESK.

This CDR3 is CASSLRRVGGYTF. Written as DNA, the CDR3 is TGTGCCAGCAGCTTGCGAAGGGTTGGGGGCTACACCTTC. This sequence joins TRBV6-5 and TRBJ1-2; D is unclear. Germline CDR1 and CDR2: MNHEY and SVGAGI. The CDR3 is made up of 13 amino acids. V lost 6 bases to trimming and J lost 8 bases, with 16 bases between them.

The rearrangement joins TRBV6-4 to TRBJ2-3, with D possibly TRBD2 on 5 matching bases. Deletions cut 4 bases from V and 0 bases from J, with 20 bases between. CDR1 and CDR2 from the germline V gene are MRHNA and SNTAGT. The CDR3 runs 18 residues. The chain's CDR3 is CASSAWPRTLTSTDTQYF. CDR3 DNA: TGTGCCAGCAGTGCCTGGCCCCGGACTCTTACTAGCACAGATACGCAGTATTTT.

The chain combines TRBV7-8 with TRBJ1-1; 9 bases map to TRBD1. V lost 8 bases to trimming and J lost 1 base; unmatched junction nucleotides: 17. The germline CDR1 and CDR2 sequences are SGHVS and FQNEAQ. The CDR3 totals 18 residues. The CDR3 region is CASRDRERSRGKNTEAFF. Here the CDR3 DNA reads TGTGCCAGCCGGGACAGGGAAAGGTCACGGGGCAAGAACACTGAAGCTTTCTTT.

This clone has a handful of counts. This chain uses TRBV7-8 with TRBJ1-1; D remains unclear. V dropped 4 bases and J dropped 2 bases, with 20 bases sitting between them. CDR1 and CDR2 (germline): SGHVS, FQNEAQ. The CDR3 has 17 amino acids. CDR3 nucleotides: TGTGCCAGCAGCTCGTTGGGCCTCGACTGGGGAAACACTGAAGCTTTCTTT. It is translated as CASSSLGLDWGNTEAFF. The full variable domain, completed using reference TRBV7-8 and TRBJ1-1, is GAGVSQSPRYKVAKRGQDVALRCDPISGHVSLFWYQQALGQGPEFLTYFQNEAQLDKSGLPSDRFFAERPEGSVSTLKIQRTQQEDSAVYLCASSSLGLDWGNTEAFFGQGTRLTVV.

The chain has TRBV5-1 and TRBJ2-5, with D unclear. Trimming took 2 bases from V and 4 from J, leaving 9 bases between them. This CDR3 region has 13 residues. Germline V CDR1 and CDR2: SGHRS, YFSETQ. CDR3 nucleotides: TGCGCCAGCAGCTTCTCCCCGGGAGAGACCCAGTACTTC. Amino acids: CASSFSPGETQYF.